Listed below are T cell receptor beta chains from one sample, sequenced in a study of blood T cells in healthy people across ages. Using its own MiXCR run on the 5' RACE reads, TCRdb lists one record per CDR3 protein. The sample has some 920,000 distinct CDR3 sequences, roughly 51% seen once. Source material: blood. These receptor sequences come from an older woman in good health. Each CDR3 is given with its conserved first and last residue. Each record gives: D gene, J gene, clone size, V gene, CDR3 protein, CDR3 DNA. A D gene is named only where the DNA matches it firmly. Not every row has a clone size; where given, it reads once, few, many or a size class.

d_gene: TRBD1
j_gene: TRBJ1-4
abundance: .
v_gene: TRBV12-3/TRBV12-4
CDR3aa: CASSFFFRTGRGEKLFF
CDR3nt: TGTGCCAGCAGTTTTTTTTTTAGGACAGGGCGAGGGGAAAAACTGTTTTTT

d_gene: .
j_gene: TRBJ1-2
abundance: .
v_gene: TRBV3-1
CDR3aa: CASRGLVGQNYGYTF
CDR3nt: TGTGCCAGCCGGGGGTTAGTAGGGCAGAACTATGGCTACACCTTC

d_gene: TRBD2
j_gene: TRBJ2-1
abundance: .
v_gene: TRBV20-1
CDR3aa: CSATGGRAYNEQFF
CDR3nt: TGCAGTGCTACCGGCGGGAGGGCTTACAATGAGCAGTTCTTC

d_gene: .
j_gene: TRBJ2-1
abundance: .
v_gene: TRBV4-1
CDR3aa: CASSQGLRGKSYNEQFF
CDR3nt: TGCGCCAGCAGCCAAGGACTACGCGGGAAGTCCTACAATGAGCAGTTCTTC

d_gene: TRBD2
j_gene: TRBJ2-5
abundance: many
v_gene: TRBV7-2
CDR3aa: CASSLGAGGPMKVQYF
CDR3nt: TGTGCCAGCAGCTTAGGTGCGGGAGGGCCGATGAAGGTCCAGTACTTC

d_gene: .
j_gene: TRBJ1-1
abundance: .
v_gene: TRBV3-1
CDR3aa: CASIGVGYTEAFF
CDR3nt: TGTGCCAGCATCGGGGTGGGGTACACTGAAGCTTTCTTT

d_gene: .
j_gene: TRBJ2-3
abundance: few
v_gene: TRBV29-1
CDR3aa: CSVGNGRGTDTQYF
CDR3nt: TGCAGCGTTGGTAACGGAAGAGGGACAGATACGCAGTATTTT

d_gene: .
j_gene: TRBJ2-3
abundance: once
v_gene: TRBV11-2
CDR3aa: CASSRLTSTDTQYF
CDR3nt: TGTGCCAGCAGCCGACTGACCAGCACAGATACGCAGTATTTT

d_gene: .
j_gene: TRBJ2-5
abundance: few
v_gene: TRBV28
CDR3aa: CASSLGIPGKTQYF
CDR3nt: TGTGCCAGCAGTTTAGGCATTCCCGGGAAGACCCAGTACTTC

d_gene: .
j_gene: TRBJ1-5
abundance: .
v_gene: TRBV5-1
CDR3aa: CASSYGGRNNQPQHF
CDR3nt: TGCGCCAGCAGCTACGGGGGCAGAAACAATCAGCCCCAGCATTTT

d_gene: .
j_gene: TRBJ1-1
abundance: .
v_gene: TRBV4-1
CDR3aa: CASSQDQIRTVEAFF
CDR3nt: TGCGCCAGCAGCCAAGATCAAATCCGGACTGTGGAAGCTTTCTTT

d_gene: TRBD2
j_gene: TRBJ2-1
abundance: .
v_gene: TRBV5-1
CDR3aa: CASSPRATSGRGEQFF
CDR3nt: TGCGCCAGCAGCCCGAGAGCGACTAGCGGGAGGGGTGAGCAGTTCTTC

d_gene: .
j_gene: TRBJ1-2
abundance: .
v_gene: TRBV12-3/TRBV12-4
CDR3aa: CASTRLGGNYGYTF
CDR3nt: TGTGCCAGCACACGCCTCGGGGGTAACTATGGCTACACCTTC

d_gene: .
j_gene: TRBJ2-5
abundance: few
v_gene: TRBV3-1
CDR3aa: CASSQVGGMETQYF
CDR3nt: TGTGCCAGCAGCCAAGTCGGCGGGATGGAGACCCAGTACTTC

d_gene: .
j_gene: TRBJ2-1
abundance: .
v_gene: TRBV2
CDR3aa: CASNGDSGGKQFF
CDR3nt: TGTGCCAGCAATGGGGACTCCGGGGGAAAGCAGTTCTTC

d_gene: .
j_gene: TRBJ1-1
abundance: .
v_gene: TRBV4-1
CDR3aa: CASNNPPPRLNTEAFF
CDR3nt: TGCGCCAGCAACAATCCGCCTCCTCGCCTCAACACTGAAGCTTTCTTT

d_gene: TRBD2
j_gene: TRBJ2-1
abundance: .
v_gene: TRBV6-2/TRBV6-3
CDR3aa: CASSYPLAEYNEQFF
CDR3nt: TGTGCCAGCAGTTATCCCCTAGCGGAGTACAATGAGCAGTTCTTC

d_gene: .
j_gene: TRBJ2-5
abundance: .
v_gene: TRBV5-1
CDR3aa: CASSPGFGKYQETQYF
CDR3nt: TGCGCCAGCAGCCCGGGTTTCGGAAAGTACCAAGAGACCCAGTACTTC

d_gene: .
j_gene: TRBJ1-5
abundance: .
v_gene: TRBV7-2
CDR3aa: CASSLIPQPQHF
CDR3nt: TGTGCCAGCAGCTTAATCCCTCAGCCCCAGCATTTT

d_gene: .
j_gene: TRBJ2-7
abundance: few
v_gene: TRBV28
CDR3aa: CASSSTVAYEQYF
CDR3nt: TGTGCCAGCAGTTCGACAGTAGCCTACGAGCAGTACTTC

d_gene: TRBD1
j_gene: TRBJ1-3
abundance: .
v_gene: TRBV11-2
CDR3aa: CASGQASSGNTIYF
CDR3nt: TGTGCCAGCGGACAGGCCAGCTCTGGAAACACCATATATTTT

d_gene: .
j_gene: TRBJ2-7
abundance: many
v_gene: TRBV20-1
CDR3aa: CSAFRRLTYEQYF
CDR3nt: TGCAGTGCCTTTCGAAGACTAACCTACGAGCAGTACTTC